This T cell receptor (beta chain) was captured by sequencing in a study of OX40 agonist ivuxolimab in advanced cancers. Method: immunoSEQ multiplex PCR; TCRdb's copy keeps in-frame clones and lacks some. The sample contains roughly 80,000 clones, 80% to 90% of which appear only once. CDR1 is MNHNS and CDR2 is SASEGT in the germline V gene. CDR3 length equals 16 residues. V shed 2 bases and J shed 7 bases, with 15 bases lying between them. This receptor was identified in an adult with an advanced solid tumor such as melanoma, head and neck, liver or kidney cancer. J is TRBJ1-6 and V is TRBV6-1; D is undetermined. Specimen: CD4+ or CD8+ T cells sorted from blood, collected in a trial of the OX40 agonist ivuxolimab. The CDR3 DNA is TGTGCCAGCAGTGAACCGGAGGGATTGGGAAATTCACCCCTCCACTTT. It specifies CASSEPEGLGNSPLHF.